The 12 T cell receptor beta chains listed next were all sequenced from one sample in a study of blood T cell repertoires in COVID-19. Assay used: immunoSEQ multiplex PCR; TCRdb lists only in-frame clones, some missing. Of around 170,000 clones in the sample, approximately 80% are singletons; the top ten hold about an eighth. Sequencing used PBMCs or T cells enriched from blood (not recorded which). The receptors here all came from a man aged 50 to 60 who had recovered from COVID-19.

The J gene is TRBJ2-5, the V gene TRBV20-1; D gene uncertain. Trimming took off 6 bases at V and 5 bases at J, with 7 bases between the two ends. Per germline, CDR1 DFQATT and CDR2 SNEGSKA (reference sequence). The CDR3 spans 10 residues. Here the CDR3 reads CSAEEETQYF. In DNA form, the CDR3 reads TGCAGTGCCGAAGAGGAGACCCAGTACTTC.

The CDR3 DNA follows: TGTGCCAGCAGCCCCCGGGTGGTGGCCGAGCAGTACTTC. Its protein is CASSPRVVAEQYF. The chain couples TRBV4-2 to TRBJ2-7; D not resolved. This CDR3 region has 13 residues. Per the germline V gene, CDR1 is LGHNA and CDR2 is YNFKEQ. Trimming took 4 bases from V and 6 from J, leaving 13 bases between them.

The rearrangement joins TRBV29-1 to TRBJ1-2; tentative D call: TRBD1 (6 bases). The CDR3 is 14 amino acids. The V end lost 6 bases, the J end lost 4 bases, and 18 bases lay between the germline ends. CDR1 is SQVTM, CDR2 ANQGSEA, per germline. The CDR3 loop reads CSVRTQGLGYGYTF. CDR3 nucleotides: TGCAGCGTGAGAACACAGGGATTGGGCTATGGCTACACCTTC.

CDR3 protein: CASSFSRGGRETQYF. The CDR3 DNA follows: TGTGCCAGCAGCTTTTCGCGGGGGGGCAGGGAGACCCAGTACTTC. V gene TRBV7-2 combines with J gene TRBJ2-5; 9 nucleotides match TRBD2. CDR3 size: 15 residues. Germline values: CDR1 SGHTA, CDR2 FQGNSA. The V and J ends lost 3 bases and 5 bases, in that order; junction bases with no gene match: 7.

This chain links TRBV11-2 with TRBJ1-4, with D uncertain. V lost 2 bases, J lost 5 bases, and 12 bases lay in between. This CDR3 is built from 15 residues. In germline, CDR1 is SGHAT, CDR2 FQNNGV. In DNA form, the CDR3 reads TGTGCCAGCAGCTTAATGGGCGTCAGGAATGAAAAACTGTTTTTT. Translated, it gives CASSLMGVRNEKLFF. The whole variable domain, remainder taken from reference TRBV11-2 and TRBJ1-4, is EAGVAQSPRYKIIEKRQSVAFWCNPISGHATLYWYQQILGQGPKLLIQFQNNGVVDDSQLPKDRFSAERLKGVDSTLKIQPAKLEDSAVYLCASSLMGVRNEKLFFGSGTQLSVL.

This chain joins TRBV2 and TRBJ1-2; TRBD1 aligns across 7 bases. Germline V lookup: CDR1 SNHLY, CDR2 FYNNEI. Unmatched junction bases numbered 3, after V lost 4 bases and J lost 7 bases. The CDR3 contains 12 residues. For the CDR3, the DNA is TGTGCCAGCAGTGCAGGGGGGCCTGGCTACACCTTC. This translates into CASSAGGPGYTF. Drawing the rest from reference TRBV2 and TRBJ1-2, the complete variable domain is EPEVTQTPSHQVTQMGQEVILRCVPISNHLYFYWYRQILGQKVEFLVSFYNNEISEKSEIFDDQFSVERPDGSNFTLKIRSTKLEDSAMYFCASSAGGPGYTFGSGTRLTVV.

The gene calls are TRBV4-1 and TRBJ1-1; a possible D gene is TRBD1 (5 bases). The CDR3 is 14 residues long. The V gene lost 4 bases and the J gene lost 3 bases, with 12 bases spanning the gap. Germline assignment: CDR1 MGHRA and CDR2 YSYEKL. CDR3 sequence reads: CASSPPGGDTEAFF. The CDR3 bases are TGCGCCAGCAGCCCCCCTGGAGGGGACACTGAAGCTTTCTTT.

The rearrangement links TRBV19 to TRBJ1-5; 9 bases map to TRBD1. CDR3 length: 16 amino acids. With V trimmed by 5 bases and J by 2 bases, 7 bases remained unmatched. Germline V gene lookup returns CDR1 LNHDA and CDR2 SQIVND (reference sequence). The CDR3 DNA reads as TGTGCCAGTAGTCTGGGACAGGGCGGAGGCAATCAGCCCCAGCATTTT. Amino acid sequence: CASSLGQGGGNQPQHF.

This clone was counted a few times. CDR3 region: CASSGTSTDTQYF. The CDR3 DNA follows: TGCGCCAGCAGCGGGACTAGCACAGATACGCAGTATTTT. The V call is TRBV5-1, the J call TRBJ2-3; possible D gene TRBD2, 6 bases. The CDR3 consists of 13 residues. Trimming removed 4 bases from V and 0 bases from J, with 6 bases in between. CDR1 and CDR2 from the germline V gene are SGHRS and YFSETQ.

This clone was observed a handful of times. The rearrangement links TRBV16 to TRBJ1-5; 10 positions agree with TRBD1. The CDR3 spans 17 residues. The J segment lost 6 bases and the V segment lost 4 bases, leaving 12 bases of the junction unmatched. Germline V gene data show CDR1 as KGHSY and CDR2 as FQNENV. In DNA form, the CDR3 reads TGTGCCAGCAGCCCCGTTGCATCGACAGGGGGCGTTCAGCCCCAGCATTTT. Its translation: CASSPVASTGGVQPQHF.

V gene TRBV11-2 combines with J gene TRBJ1-1; TRBD1 matches at 9 bases. With V trimmed by 1 base and J by 11 bases, 5 bases remained unmatched. The CDR3 spans 13 residues. Per germline, CDR1 SGHAT and CDR2 FQNNGV. The CDR3 DNA reads as TGTGCCAGCAGCTTAGTCCTAGGACAGGGGGCTTTCTTT. This encodes CASSLVLGQGAFF.

The genes are TRBV11-2 and TRBJ2-2; 9 bases line up with TRBD1. The CDR3 spans 15 residues. The germline CDR1 and CDR2 sequences are SGHAT and FQNNGV. J gave up 3 bases and V 7 bases, and 6 bases lay outside the gene matches. CDR3 sequence (DNA): TGTGCCAGCATCGGGACAGGGACCGACACCGGGGAGCTGTTTTTT. This encodes CASIGTGTDTGELFF.